The rows below give T cell receptor beta chains drawn from one sample of a study of blood T cell repertoires in COVID-19. Method: immunoSEQ multiplex PCR; TCRdb's copy keeps in-frame clones and lacks some. The data hold about 250,000 clones, with about 73% observed a single time. The sequencing sample was made of peripheral blood. The receptor set was obtained from an elderly woman with acute or convalescent COVID-19. Each CDR3 is given with its conserved first and last residue. Each record gives: CDR3 protein, D gene, CDR3 length, V gene. A D gene is named only where the DNA matches it firmly.

CDR3: CASSSTGGRNTGELFF; D: TRBD1; length: 16; V: TRBV6-2/TRBV6-3
CDR3: CASSEKAGSARETQYF; D: .; length: 16; V: TRBV6-2/TRBV6-3
CDR3: CASSAQGTSGANVLTF; D: TRBD1; length: 16; V: TRBV9
CDR3: CASSSQGAGNTIYF; D: TRBD1; length: 14; V: TRBV5-4
CDR3: CASGPLNEQFF; D: .; length: 11; V: TRBV6-5
CDR3: CASSGTDRGRSPLHF; D: TRBD1; length: 15; V: TRBV25-1
CDR3: CASSLTSRHGYTF; D: .; length: 13; V: TRBV7-3
CDR3: CASSPGQGNTGELFF; D: TRBD1; length: 15; V: TRBV11-1
CDR3: CASSWRGPRTDTQYF; D: .; length: 15; V: TRBV19
CDR3: CASSLGLGAQETQYF; D: .; length: 15; V: TRBV5-1
CDR3: CASSEMTGRETEAFF; D: TRBD1; length: 15; V: TRBV2
CDR3: CASSSLGQGAYEQYF; D: TRBD1; length: 15; V: TRBV11-2
CDR3: CASSLKQANTGELFF; D: .; length: 15; V: TRBV5-8
CDR3: CASSFAVTGTMDTQYF; D: TRBD1; length: 16; V: TRBV27
CDR3: CASSLDGVLREQYF; D: .; length: 14; V: TRBV11-2